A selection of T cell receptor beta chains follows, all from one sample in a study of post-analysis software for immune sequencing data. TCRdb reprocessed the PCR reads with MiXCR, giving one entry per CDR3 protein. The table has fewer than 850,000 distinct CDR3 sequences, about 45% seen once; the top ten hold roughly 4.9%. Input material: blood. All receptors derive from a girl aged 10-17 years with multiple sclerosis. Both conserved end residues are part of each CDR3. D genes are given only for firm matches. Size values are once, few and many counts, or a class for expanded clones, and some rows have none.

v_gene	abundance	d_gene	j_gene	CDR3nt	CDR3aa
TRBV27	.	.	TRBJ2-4	TGTGCCAGCAGTCTGCTGCCGGGGGCCAAAAACATTCAGTACTTC	CASSLLPGAKNIQYF
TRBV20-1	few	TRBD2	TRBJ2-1	TGCAGTGCTAGAGCCGGACTAGCCTACAATGAGCAGTTCTTC	CSARAGLAYNEQFF
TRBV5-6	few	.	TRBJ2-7	TGTGCCAGCAGCCGATTCATGTCGGACGAGCAGTACTTC	CASSRFMSDEQYF
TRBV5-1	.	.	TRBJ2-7	TGCGCCAGCAGCTTGGACGCCGGTGGGACGCACACCTACGAGCAGTACTTC	CASSLDAGGTHTYEQYF
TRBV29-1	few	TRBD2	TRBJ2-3	TGCAGCGCTGTACTAGCGGCCACCACAGATACGCAGTATTTT	CSAVLAATTDTQYF
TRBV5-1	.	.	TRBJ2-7	TGCGCCAGCAGCTTGGCCCCGGGTAGCTCCTACGAGCAGTACTTC	CASSLAPGSSYEQYF
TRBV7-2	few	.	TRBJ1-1	TGTGCCAGCAGCCGGGCAGACCTGAACACTGAAGCTTTCTTT	CASSRADLNTEAFF
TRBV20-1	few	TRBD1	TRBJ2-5	TGCAGTGCTAGACCCGGGACAGGGGGAGGGGAGACCCAGTACTTC	CSARPGTGGGETQYF
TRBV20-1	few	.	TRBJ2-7	TGCAGTGCTAGAGAGGCTGAGGACCGATTGTGGGAGCAGTACTTC	CSAREAEDRLWEQYF
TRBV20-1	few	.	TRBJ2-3	TGCAGTGCTAATGACCCCGGAGGGAGCACAGATACGCAGTATTTT	CSANDPGGSTDTQYF
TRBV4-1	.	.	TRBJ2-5	TGCGCCAGCAGCCAGGGACTTACCTCGTACCAAGAGACCCAGTACTTC	CASSQGLTSYQETQYF
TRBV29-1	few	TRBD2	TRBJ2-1	TGCAGCGTTGAAGATCGAGTTAACCGACTAGCGGGAGGCCTTTCCTACAATGAGCAGTTCTTC	CSVEDRVNRLAGGLSYNEQFF
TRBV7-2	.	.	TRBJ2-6	TGTGCCAGCAGCTTAGCCACGGCGAGCGGGGCCAACGTCCTGACTTTC	CASSLATASGANVLTF
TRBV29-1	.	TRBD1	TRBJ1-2	TGCAGCGTTGAAGATCGCAGGGGGCTAAACTATGGCTACACCTTC	CSVEDRRGLNYGYTF
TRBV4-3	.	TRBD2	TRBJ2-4	TGCGCCAGCAGCCAAGAGCGGTTAGCGGGAGATCTAGCCAAAAACATTCAGTACTTC	CASSQERLAGDLAKNIQYF
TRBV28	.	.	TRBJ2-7	TGTGCCAGCAGTTTATACTCGGACAGCATGAACGAGCAGTACTTC	CASSLYSDSMNEQYF
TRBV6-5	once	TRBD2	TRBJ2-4	TGTGCCAGCAGCCGTCCGGGACTAGCGGGAGGAGTGTACTTC	CASSRPGLAGGVYF
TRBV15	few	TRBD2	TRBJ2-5	TGTGCCACCAGCAGAGAGGCGGGAGTACGTGAGACCCAGTACTTC	CATSREAGVRETQYF
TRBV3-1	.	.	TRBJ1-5	TGTGCCAGCAGCCAAGGTCCCGGGCTTTATCAGCCCCAGCATTTT	CASSQGPGLYQPQHF
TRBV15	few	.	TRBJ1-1	TGTGCCACCAGCAGAGATGGTCGTTCGAACACTGAAGCTTTCTTT	CATSRDGRSNTEAFF
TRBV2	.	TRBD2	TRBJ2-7	TGTGCCAGCTCGTGGAGCGGGGGCTACGAGCAGGACTTC	CASSWSGGYEQDF
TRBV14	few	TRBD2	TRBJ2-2	TGTGCCAGCAGCCAAGTGTTAGCGGGATGGTCCACCGGGGAGCTGTTTTTT	CASSQVLAGWSTGELFF
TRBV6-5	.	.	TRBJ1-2	TGTGCCAGCAGTTACTCGAGGGCAAACTATGGCTACACCTTC	CASSYSRANYGYTF
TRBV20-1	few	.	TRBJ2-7	TGCAGTGCTAACGCGGGGAGCTCCTACGAGCAGTACTTC	CSANAGSSYEQYF
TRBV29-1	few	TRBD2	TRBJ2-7	TGCAGCGTACGGGGGGTAAGCGGTTTTGCCTACGAGCAGTACTTC	CSVRGVSGFAYEQYF
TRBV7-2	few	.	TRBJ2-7	TGTGCCAGCAGCTCATCGACAGGCCAGGCGTACGAGCAGTACTTC	CASSSSTGQAYEQYF
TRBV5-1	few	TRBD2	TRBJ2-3	TGCGCCAGCAGCTTGGGACTAGCGGGAGGGCCAAAAGATACGCAGTATTTT	CASSLGLAGGPKDTQYF
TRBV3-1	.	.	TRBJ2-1	TGTGCCAGCAGCCAAGCCCGGCGCGATGAGCAGTTCTTC	CASSQARRDEQFF
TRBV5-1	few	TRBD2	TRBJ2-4	TGCGCCAGCAGCCCACTTGGACTAGCGGCAATAGCCAAAAACATTCAGTACTTC	CASSPLGLAAIAKNIQYF
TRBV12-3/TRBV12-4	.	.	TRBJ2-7	TGTGCCAGCAGACCGCGAGGAGAGATCTACGAGCAGTACTTC	CASRPRGEIYEQYF
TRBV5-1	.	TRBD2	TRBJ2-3	TGCGCCAGCAGCTTGGGAGCTAGCGGTTCTAGCACAGATACGCAGTATTTT	CASSLGASGSSTDTQYF
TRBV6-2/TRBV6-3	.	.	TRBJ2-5	TGTGCCAGTGCTCGACAAGGCCAAGAGACCCAGTACTTC	CASARQGQETQYF
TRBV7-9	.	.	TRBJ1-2	TGTGCCAGCAGCTTACCAGGGCGGCGCTATGGCTACACCTTC	CASSLPGRRYGYTF
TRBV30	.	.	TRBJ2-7	TGTGCCTGGACGGGGAGACCCTACGAGCAGTACTTC	CAWTGRPYEQYF
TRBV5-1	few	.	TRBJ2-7	TGCGCCAGCAGCCCGCCGGAGTCCTACGAGCAGTACTTC	CASSPPESYEQYF
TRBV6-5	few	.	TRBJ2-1	TGTGCCAGCAGTTACCATAAGGGGCAGAAGAATGAGCAGTTCTTC	CASSYHKGQKNEQFF
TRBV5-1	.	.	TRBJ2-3	TGCGCCAGCAGCCCGTTAGTGAGAAGAACAGATACGCAGTATTTT	CASSPLVRRTDTQYF
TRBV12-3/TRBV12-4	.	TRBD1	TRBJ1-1	TGTGCCAGCAGCCACAGGGGGGGTTCGGCTGAAGCTTTCTTT	CASSHRGGSAEAFF
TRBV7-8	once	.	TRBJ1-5	TGTGCCAGCAGCTTTTTCGGTCTACGGAGCAATCAGCCCCAGCATTTT	CASSFFGLRSNQPQHF
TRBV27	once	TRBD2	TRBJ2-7	TGTGCCAGCAGTCGTGGACTAGCGGGAGGGCCGAGGGAGTGGGAGCAGTACTTC	CASSRGLAGGPREWEQYF
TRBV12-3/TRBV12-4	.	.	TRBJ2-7	TGTGCCAGCAGTTTGACAAGATTCTACGAGCAGTACTTC	CASSLTRFYEQYF
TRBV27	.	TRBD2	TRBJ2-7	TGTGCCAGCAAACGATACGGGACTAGCGGGAGCGAGCAGTACTTC	CASKRYGTSGSEQYF
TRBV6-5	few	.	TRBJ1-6	TGTGCCAGCAACTCTCCCGGACAGAGGAATTCACCCCTCCACTTT	CASNSPGQRNSPLHF
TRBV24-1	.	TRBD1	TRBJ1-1	TGTGCCACCAGGGACAGGGGGGGTACTGAAGCTTTCTTT	CATRDRGGTEAFF
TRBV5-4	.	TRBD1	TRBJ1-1	TGTGCCAGCAGCTTTGAGACAGGGCGGAACACTGAAGCTTTCTTT	CASSFETGRNTEAFF
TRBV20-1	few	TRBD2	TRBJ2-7	TGCAGTGCTACTACTAGCGGAACCTACGAGCAGTACTTC	CSATTSGTYEQYF
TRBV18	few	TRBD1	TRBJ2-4	TGTGCCAGCTCACCTTTGCAGGGGGCTGGAAACATTCAGTACTTC	CASSPLQGAGNIQYF
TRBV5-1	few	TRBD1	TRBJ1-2	TGCGCCAGCAGCTGGGGGACAGCGGCTAACTATGGCTACACCTTC	CASSWGTAANYGYTF
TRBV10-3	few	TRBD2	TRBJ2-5	TGTGCCATCTCTCCTAGCGGCATCCAAGAGACCCAGTACTTC	CAISPSGIQETQYF
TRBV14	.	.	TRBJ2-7	TGTGCCAGCAGCCCGCGAGGCCAGGGGACGGCCTACGAGCAGTACTTC	CASSPRGQGTAYEQYF
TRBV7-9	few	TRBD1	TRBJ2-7	TGTGCCAGCAGCTTAGTTGACAGGGCCTACGAGCAGTACTTC	CASSLVDRAYEQYF
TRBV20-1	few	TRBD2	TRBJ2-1	TGCAGTGCTCCCAGCGTGAGCGGGGCCTACAATGAGCAGTTCTTC	CSAPSVSGAYNEQFF
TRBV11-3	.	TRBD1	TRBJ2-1	TGTGCCAGCAGCCCAGGGGGCGGGACCCCCCACAATGAGCAGTTCTTT	CASSPGGGTPHNEQFF
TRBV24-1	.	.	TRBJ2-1	TGTGCCACCAGGGGCGGACTGTACAATGAGCAGTTCTTC	CATRGGLYNEQFF
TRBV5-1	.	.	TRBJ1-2	TGCGCCAGCAGCCAACCCCTCCTTCTGGGACTGCAGGAAGGGAGGGATGGCTACACCTTC	CASSQPLLLGLQEGRDGYTF
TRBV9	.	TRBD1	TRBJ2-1	TGTGCCAGCAGCGTTCGATGGGACAGGGGGCTTGATGAGCAGTTCTTC	CASSVRWDRGLDEQFF
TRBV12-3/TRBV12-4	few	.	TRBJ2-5	TGTGCCAGCAGCTTACGTCAGGGGCAAGAGACCCAGTACTTC	CASSLRQGQETQYF
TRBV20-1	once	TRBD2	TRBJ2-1	TGCAGTGTTAGAGCGGGACTAGGCAATGAGCAGTTCTTC	CSVRAGLGNEQFF
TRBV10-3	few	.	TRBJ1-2	TGTGCCATCAGTGACCCGGACAGCTTCTATGGCTACACCTTC	CAISDPDSFYGYTF
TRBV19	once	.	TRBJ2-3	TGTGCCACGGAACGGGGACGACAGGAGCATGAAAATACGCAGTATTTT	CATERGRQEHENTQYF